Presented here are 16 T cell receptor beta chains from one specimen sequenced in a study of tumor and adjacent non-tumor tissue in lung cancer. This sample's RNA came from whole unsorted tissue. A modified ARM-PCR protocol with three rounds of nested PCR amplified TCRbeta. TCRdb re-derived calls from the multiplex PCR reads in MiXCR, one entry per CDR3 protein. Among around 200,000 distinct CDR3 sequences, over 55% were seen once, and the ten largest hold 20% to 25%. The material sequenced was lung tumor tissue. These receptors all come from a man between 60 and 75 years old with non-small cell lung cancer.

This clonotype came up once. The chain combines TRBV6-1 with TRBJ1-1; tentative D call: TRBD1 (6 bases). Looked up from germline, CDR1 is MNHNS and CDR2 is SASEGT. With 6 bases removed from V and 10 bases from J, the gap between germline ends came to 21 bases. This CDR3 spans 14 amino acids. The CDR3 DNA is TGTGCCAGCAGCGCCACAGGGATGAACACAGGAGCTTTCTTT. This sequence encodes CASSATGMNTGAFF.

Notes on this clonotype: A much bigger clone sits one base away, suggesting this may be a read error. The CDR3 region has the DNA TGTGCCAGCAGCTTAGGGCGGGGGGGCAATGAGCAGTTCTTC. Protein product: CASSLGRGGNEQFF. V usage is TRBV7-9 and J usage is TRBJ2-1, with 9 bases matching TRBD2. The germline gives CDR1 SEHNR, CDR2 FQNEAQ (reference sequence). This CDR3 has 14 residues. V lost 1 base and J lost 6; bases outside the gene matches: 1.

With respect to this clonotype: One junction end does not reproduce the germline sequence, and a read error may be involved. This chain connects TRBV11-1 to TRBJ2-5; 8 bases agree with TRBD2. Germline-derived CDR1 and CDR2 are SGHAT and FQDESV (reference sequence). The CDR3 spans 14 residues. CDR3 loop: CASRLAGNQETQYF. The CDR3, as DNA: TGTGCCAGCAGATTAGCGGGAAATCAAGAGACCCAGTACTTC.

Details on this clonotype: This is likely a read error, given that the CDR3 carries no conserved phenylalanine or tryptophan at its end. The chain combines TRBV20-1 with TRBJ1-5; D is unresolved. There are 15 residues in the CDR3. Germline CDR1 DFQATT, CDR2 SNEGSKA (reference sequence). DNA of the CDR3: TGCAGAGCTAGGGTAGGGCTCTATAGCAATCAGCCCCAGCATCTT. Its translation: CRARVGLYSNQPQHL.

The chain recombines TRBV6-1 with TRBJ2-1; D may be TRBD1 or TRBD2 (7 bases each). V was cut by 10 bases and J by 2 bases, with 15 bases left in between. The CDR3 extends over 14 amino acids. In germline, CDR1 is MNHNS, CDR2 SASEGT. CDR3 protein: CAKQGGLAYNEQFF. The CDR3 bases are TGTGCCAAGCAGGGGGGGCTGGCCTACAATGAGCAGTTCTTC.

Of note for this clonotype: The junction shows a germline mismatch at one end, possibly a read error. The rearrangement uses TRBV11-2 and TRBJ1-5; TRBD1 matches at 7 bases. The CDR3 spans 12 residues. Per germline, CDR1 SGHAT and CDR2 FQNNGV. CDR3: CASISQGGPQHF. The CDR3 DNA is TGTGCCAGCATCTCTCAGGGGGGGCCCCAACATTTT.

Turning to this clonotype: A read error is possible here, since a much larger clone lies one base away. J is TRBJ1-6 and V is TRBV20-1; D gene ambiguous. Trimming pared 4 bases from V and 6 bases from J, leaving 10 bases between. This CDR3 region has 13 residues. Germline lookup yields CDR1 DFQATT and CDR2 SNEGSKA (reference sequence). The CDR3 nucleotides read TGCAGTGCTAAGTCCCCACTTAATTCACCCCTCCACTTT. Amino acids: CSAKSPLNSPLHF.

This clonotype was picked up many times. The chain has TRBV20-1 and TRBJ2-4, with TRBD2 as a possible D gene (5 bases). In germline, CDR1 is DFQATT, CDR2 SNEGSKA (reference sequence). The CDR3 loop spans 15 amino acids. The V and J ends lost 0 bases and 3 bases respectively, with 12 bases between them. In DNA, the CDR3 is TGCAGTGCTAGAGACCTAACTAGGGACAAAAACATTCAGTACTTC. This translates into CSARDLTRDKNIQYF.

The chain carries TRBV9 and TRBJ2-4, with 12 positions matching TRBD1. This CDR3 region has 17 residues. Germline CDR1 reads SGDLS; CDR2 reads YYNGEE. The V gene end was trimmed by 5 bases and the J gene end by 8 bases; junction bases not matched to a gene: 14. The CDR3 region is CASSGSGTGGLVDIQYF. The DNA for the CDR3 is TGTGCCAGCAGTGGATCCGGGACAGGGGGCTTGGTGGACATTCAGTACTTC.

As concerns this clonotype: The final CDR3 position lacks the conserved phenylalanine or tryptophan, pointing to a likely read error. This chain's CDR3 is CASILKRNTEAFV. The CDR3 nucleotides read TGTGCCAGCATCTTAAAGCGGAACACTGAAGCTTTCGTT. The chain employs TRBV11-2 and TRBJ1-1, with D hard to call. This CDR3 is 13 amino acids long. Germline V CDR1 and CDR2: SGHAT, FQNNGV.

The rearrangement joins TRBV20-1 to TRBJ2-7; tentatively, D is TRBD1 or TRBD2 (5 bases each). The CDR3 length is 14 residues. V lost 3 bases and J 4 bases, leaving 16 bases between the germline ends. Germline CDR1 is DFQATT and CDR2 is SNEGSKA (reference sequence). CDR3 DNA sequence: TGCAGTGCTAGCTTTGACGCGAGGGGATACGAGCAGTACTTC. As protein: CSASFDARGYEQYF.

Concerning this clonotype: At one end the junction does not follow the germline gene, possibly because of a read error. This rearrangement joins TRBV20-1 to TRBJ1-2, with D hard to call. Germline V gene sequence: CDR1 DFQATT, CDR2 SNEGSKA (reference sequence). This CDR3 comprises 15 residues. For the CDR3, the DNA is TGCAGTGCTAGAGATGCCTCCTATCCTAACTATGGCTACACATTC. Translation: CSARDASYPNYGYTF.

In regard to this clonotype: A much more abundant neighbour one base away suggests this may be a read error. V gene TRBV12-3 or TRBV12-4 combines with J gene TRBJ1-6, with no clear D. Trimming removed 0 bases at V and 6 bases at J, with 6 bases between. This CDR3 is 14 amino acids long. The CDR3 DNA reads TGTGCCAGCAGTTTAGCCGAGTTTAATTCACCCCTCCACTTT. Translated, it gives CASSLAEFNSPLHF.

The chain recombines TRBV2 with TRBJ1-5, with TRBD1 as a possible D gene (5 bases). V lost 7 bases to trimming and J lost 5 bases, with 18 bases between them. Germline V gives CDR1 SNHLY, CDR2 FYNNEI. The CDR3 covers 15 residues. The CDR3 DNA is TGTGCCAGCATCCCAGAGACAGCCAGCTATCAGCCCCAGCATTTT. It is translated as CASIPETASYQPQHF.

As to this clonotype: The DNA is left out, because the CDR3 cannot be placed on it with certainty; the CDR3 is given as TCRdb lists it. The chain couples TRBV4-3 to TRBJ2-6; TRBD1, the table's D call, was not compared with the DNA. 16 amino acids form the CDR3, both terminal residues included. From germline, CDR1 is LGHNA and CDR2 YSLEER. This chain's CDR3 is CASSQEWGWGANVLIF.

This chain joins TRBV4-2 and TRBJ2-7; 14 bases align to TRBD2. Germline V gives CDR1 LGHNA, CDR2 YNFKEQ. The CDR3 consists of 18 residues. CDR3 region: CVNSPSVTSGRATYEQYF. CDR3 coding DNA: TGTGTCAACAGCCCTTCCGTGACTAGCGGGAGGGCCACCTACGAGCAGTACTTC.